These T cell receptor beta chains were read from a single sample in a study of shared clonotypes between healthy human individuals. The method was immunoSEQ multiplex PCR; TCRdb's version includes in-frame clones alone and lacks a portion of them. The data contain approximately 2,000,000 clones, around 93% of them seen just once; the ten biggest clones take up 0.37%. Sequencing input: naive CD4+ T cells from PBMCs. The source is a man aged 18 to 30 in good health. Some clones in this sample may be carry-over from other donors' samples. The CDR3 runs from the conserved cysteine through the conserved F or W. Each record gives: CDR3 DNA, CDR3 protein, V gene, clone size, CDR3 length, D gene, J gene. The D gene is left open where the match is weak. Clone size is not always given. Where it is, it says once, few, many or a class for expanded clones.

CDR3nt: TGCGCCAGCAGCTTGAGTAGGGGCTCTCGAGAGACCCAGTACTTC
CDR3aa: CASSLSRGSRETQYF
v_gene: TRBV5-1
abundance: -
len: 15
d_gene: -
j_gene: TRBJ2-5

CDR3nt: TGTGCCAGTAGTATCCGGGAGTACGGGGAGCTGTTTTTT
CDR3aa: CASSIREYGELFF
v_gene: TRBV19
abundance: -
len: 13
d_gene: -
j_gene: TRBJ2-2

CDR3nt: TGTGCCAGCAGTAGGACTGTAGGAGATACGCAGTATTTT
CDR3aa: CASSRTVGDTQYF
v_gene: TRBV2
abundance: -
len: 13
d_gene: -
j_gene: TRBJ2-3

CDR3nt: TGTGCCAGCAGTGCCGCCGGGACTAGCGGGGTCAATGAGCAGTTCTTC
CDR3aa: CASSAAGTSGVNEQFF
v_gene: TRBV27
abundance: -
len: 16
d_gene: TRBD2
j_gene: TRBJ2-1

CDR3nt: TGTGCCAGCAGTTTCCCGGGACAGGGGGCGAAGACCCAGTACTTC
CDR3aa: CASSFPGQGAKTQYF
v_gene: TRBV27
abundance: -
len: 15
d_gene: TRBD1
j_gene: TRBJ2-5

CDR3nt: TGTGCCAGCAGTCCCGTGGGAAGGGGTAGTGAGCAGTTCTTC
CDR3aa: CASSPVGRGSEQFF
v_gene: TRBV28
abundance: once
len: 14
d_gene: -
j_gene: TRBJ2-1

CDR3nt: TGTGCCAGCAGCGTGGGACAGGGGTCCCCCGGGGAGCTGTTTTTT
CDR3aa: CASSVGQGSPGELFF
v_gene: TRBV7-2
abundance: once
len: 15
d_gene: TRBD1
j_gene: TRBJ2-2

CDR3nt: TGTGCCAGCAGCTTGGCCCGGCTGGGAGGTTCCTACAATGAGCAGTTCTTC
CDR3aa: CASSLARLGGSYNEQFF
v_gene: TRBV5-4
abundance: -
len: 17
d_gene: -
j_gene: TRBJ2-1

CDR3nt: TGTGCCAGCAGGGGAGCTAGCACAGATACGCAGTATTTT
CDR3aa: CASRGASTDTQYF
v_gene: TRBV6-5
abundance: -
len: 13
d_gene: -
j_gene: TRBJ2-3

CDR3nt: TGCGCCAGCAGCCCGTCCATGGACAGACAAGAGACCCAGTACTTC
CDR3aa: CASSPSMDRQETQYF
v_gene: TRBV5-1
abundance: -
len: 15
d_gene: -
j_gene: TRBJ2-5

CDR3nt: TGTGCCAGCAGCTCACCCGGGACTAGCGGGAGGACCACAGATACGCAGTATTTT
CDR3aa: CASSSPGTSGRTTDTQYF
v_gene: TRBV7-9
abundance: -
len: 18
d_gene: TRBD2
j_gene: TRBJ2-3

CDR3nt: TGTGCCAGCAGTGCCCGACTAGCGGGGGACTTTGTGGGTGAGCAGTTCTTC
CDR3aa: CASSARLAGDFVGEQFF
v_gene: TRBV6-1
abundance: -
len: 17
d_gene: TRBD2
j_gene: TRBJ2-1

CDR3nt: TGTGCCAGCAGCTATGGGACAGAGGGCTACGAGCAGTACTTC
CDR3aa: CASSYGTEGYEQYF
v_gene: TRBV6-5
abundance: -
len: 14
d_gene: TRBD1
j_gene: TRBJ2-7

CDR3nt: TGTGCCAGTAGTCTGCTCCCGGGACAGGGCCAGCAGCCCCAGCATTTT
CDR3aa: CASSLLPGQGQQPQHF
v_gene: TRBV19
abundance: -
len: 16
d_gene: TRBD1
j_gene: TRBJ1-5

CDR3nt: TGTGCCAGCAGGGGCCGGGGGGGGTCAAGGAGTGGCTACACCTTC
CDR3aa: CASRGRGGSRSGYTF
v_gene: TRBV28
abundance: -
len: 15
d_gene: -
j_gene: TRBJ1-2

CDR3nt: TGTGCCAGCAGGGTTACCGGGACAGGGAGCCATGGCTACACCTTC
CDR3aa: CASRVTGTGSHGYTF
v_gene: TRBV6-5
abundance: -
len: 15
d_gene: TRBD1
j_gene: TRBJ1-2

CDR3nt: TGTGCCAGCTCAGTAGGACAGGGAAGGAACACTGAAGCTTTCTTT
CDR3aa: CASSVGQGRNTEAFF
v_gene: TRBV18
abundance: few
len: 15
d_gene: TRBD1
j_gene: TRBJ1-1

CDR3nt: TGTGCCAGCAGCTACGGTGGGACAGGGGCAACAGATACGCAGTATTTT
CDR3aa: CASSYGGTGATDTQYF
v_gene: TRBV5-4
abundance: -
len: 16
d_gene: TRBD1
j_gene: TRBJ2-3

CDR3nt: TGTGCCAGCAGTGAACGAGAAAGAGGGCGGGAGGTGGTATACGAGCAGTACTTC
CDR3aa: CASSERERGREVVYEQYF
v_gene: TRBV6-1
abundance: -
len: 18
d_gene: TRBD2
j_gene: TRBJ2-7

CDR3nt: TGCGCCAGCAGCTTGGTTGGGGGCAGGGACGAGCAGTACTTC
CDR3aa: CASSLVGGRDEQYF
v_gene: TRBV5-1
abundance: -
len: 14
d_gene: -
j_gene: TRBJ2-7